These T cell receptor beta chains were read from a single sample in a study of blood T cell repertoires in COVID-19. Here immunoSEQ multiplex PCR was the method, and the copy in TCRdb shows in-frame clones only, minus some. Of 210,000 or so clones in the sample, 81% were seen once. Sequencing was performed on PBMCs or T cells enriched from blood (not recorded which). All receptors come from a woman aged 50 to 60 with acute COVID-19. Each CDR3 is given with its conserved first and last residue. A D gene is named only where the DNA matches it firmly. Clone sizes are given selectively: once, few, many, or a class where the clone is expanded.

d_call	v_call	cdr3_length	clone_size	j_call	cdr3_aa	cdr3_nt
NA	TRBV6-2/TRBV6-3	14	NA	TRBJ1-1	CASSYGMMNTEAFF	TGTGCCAGCAGTTACGGCATGATGAACACTGAAGCTTTCTTT
TRBD1	TRBV27	15	NA	TRBJ2-6	CASRTGSPGANVLTF	TGTGCCAGCAGGACAGGGTCCCCTGGGGCCAACGTCCTGACTTTC
NA	TRBV10-3	14	NA	TRBJ1-2	CAISERQLNYGYTF	TGTGCCATCAGTGAAAGACAGCTAAACTATGGCTACACCTTC
NA	TRBV6-5	13	few	TRBJ1-1	CASRARSNTEAFF	TGTGCCAGCAGGGCGAGGAGTAACACTGAAGCTTTCTTT
NA	TRBV7-8	16	NA	TRBJ1-5	CASSLTGGGSNQPQHF	TGTGCCAGCAGCTTAACCGGGGGAGGTAGCAATCAGCCCCAGCATTTT
NA	TRBV6-2/TRBV6-3	13	NA	TRBJ2-1	CASSYSVYNEQFF	TGTGCCAGCAGTTACTCCGTCTACAATGAGCAGTTCTTC
TRBD1	TRBV7-6	16	NA	TRBJ2-7	CASSLLRGPLDYEQYF	TGTGCCAGCAGCTTACTCAGGGGGCCCCTAGACTACGAGCAGTACTTC
NA	TRBV4-1	15	once	TRBJ1-4	CASSQDPGLNEKLFF	TGCGCCAGCAGCCAAGACCCGGGTTTGAATGAAAAACTGTTTTTT
TRBD2	TRBV6-2/TRBV6-3	19	NA	TRBJ2-3	CASSPWTSGSTPSTDTQYF	TGTGCCAGCAGCCCCTGGACTAGCGGGTCTACTCCTAGCACAGATACGCAGTATTTT
TRBD2	TRBV6-4	16	NA	TRBJ2-3	CASSAREASNTDTQYF	TGTGCCAGCAGTGCCCGGGAGGCGTCGAACACAGATACGCAGTATTTT
NA	TRBV14	15	NA	TRBJ1-6	CASSQLSGYNSPLHF	TGTGCCAGCAGCCAACTATCGGGGTATAATTCACCCCTCCACTTT
TRBD1	TRBV27	16	NA	TRBJ2-2	CASSLPGQGPTGELFF	TGTGCCAGCAGTTTACCCGGACAGGGTCCCACCGGGGAGCTGTTTTTT
TRBD1	TRBV27	17	NA	TRBJ2-6	CASSSRQGVSGANVLTF	TGTGCCAGCAGTTCCAGACAGGGTGTCTCTGGGGCCAACGTCCTGACTTTC
TRBD1	TRBV11-3	14	few	TRBJ1-5	CASSPGTVNQPQHF	TGTGCCAGCAGCCCCGGGACAGTTAATCAGCCCCAGCATTTT
TRBD1	TRBV27	15	NA	TRBJ2-1	CASSHRDRVVNEQFF	TGTGCCAGCAGTCACCGGGACAGGGTTGTCAATGAGCAGTTCTTC
NA	TRBV7-9	13	NA	TRBJ1-1	CASSLSKETEAFF	TGTGCCAGCAGCTTATCTAAGGAGACTGAAGCTTTCTTT
NA	TRBV7-9	14	NA	TRBJ2-7	CASSSPTGPYEQYF	TGTGCCAGCAGCTCCCCGACAGGTCCCTACGAGCAGTACTTC
TRBD1	TRBV2	13	NA	TRBJ1-4	CASRQGIKEKLFF	TGTGCCAGCAGACAGGGGATAAAGGAAAAACTGTTTTTT
NA	TRBV24-1	15	NA	TRBJ1-2	CATSDPGAVQAGYTF	TGTGCCACCAGTGACCCAGGGGCAGTTCAGGCTGGCTACACCTTC
NA	TRBV28	15	NA	TRBJ1-4	CASSPPEGIYEKLFF	TGTGCCAGCAGTCCCCCGGAGGGGATATATGAAAAACTGTTTTTT
NA	TRBV5-3	15	NA	TRBJ1-6	CAASHDNSYNSPLHF	TGTGCCGCTAGCCACGATAATTCCTATAATTCACCCCTCCACTTT
NA	TRBV28	12	NA	TRBJ1-2	CASSFWGGGYTF	TGTGCCAGCAGTTTTTGGGGAGGTGGCTACACCTTC
TRBD1	TRBV10-3	16	NA	TRBJ2-7	CAISDSGTGGNYEQYF	TGTGCCATCAGCGACTCCGGGACAGGGGGCAACTACGAGCAGTACTTC
NA	TRBV5-1	13	NA	TRBJ2-7	CASSWGQVGEQYF	TGCGCCAGCAGCTGGGGACAAGTCGGCGAGCAGTACTTC
TRBD1	TRBV28	19	NA	TRBJ2-6	CASSRLGQGLSFGANVLTF	TGTGCCAGCAGTCGTCTGGGACAGGGTCTCTCCTTTGGGGCCAACGTCCTGACTTTC
TRBD1	TRBV5-4	14	NA	TRBJ1-6	CASSAGTGHSPLHF	TGTGCCAGCAGCGCCGGGACAGGGCATTCACCCCTCCACTTT
TRBD1	TRBV5-4	13	NA	TRBJ2-7	CASSRGQDHEQYF	TGTGCCAGCAGCCGGGGACAGGACCACGAGCAGTACTTC
NA	TRBV6-5	14	NA	TRBJ1-1	CASTLRAGNTEAFF	TGTGCCAGCACCCTGAGGGCGGGGAACACTGAAGCTTTCTTT
NA	TRBV10-1	15	NA	TRBJ2-2	CASRQGLTNTGELFF	TGCGCCAGCAGACAGGGATTGACGAACACCGGGGAGCTGTTTTTT
TRBD2	TRBV19	16	NA	TRBJ2-7	CASTPRGAGTSHEQYF	TGTGCCAGTACCCCCCGGGGAGCGGGGACCTCCCACGAGCAGTACTTC
TRBD1	TRBV5-4	15	NA	TRBJ2-1	CASSPGQGIWNEQFF	TGTGCCAGCAGTCCCGGACAGGGCATTTGGAATGAGCAGTTCTTC
TRBD1	TRBV6-2/TRBV6-3	12	once	TRBJ2-1	CASSYSTTGAFF	TGTGCCAGCAGTTACTCCACCACAGGGGCGTTCTTC
TRBD1	TRBV11-3	18	NA	TRBJ1-2	CASSLEGTGGVGGYGYTF	TGTGCCAGCAGCTTAGAAGGGACAGGGGGTGTTGGTGGCTATGGCTACACCTTC
TRBD1	TRBV4-1	17	once	TRBJ2-7	CASSQLPRGQLTYEQYF	TGCGCCAGCAGCCAACTCCCCAGGGGGCAGTTAACCTACGAGCAGTACTTC
NA	TRBV11-2	17	NA	TRBJ1-6	CASSLGSGGSGGSPLHF	TGTGCCAGCAGCTTGGGGAGCGGGGGCTCCGGGGGGTCACCCCTCCACTTT
TRBD2	TRBV4-1	16	NA	TRBJ2-3	CASSQGVTSMSDTQYF	TGCGCCAGCAGCCAAGGAGTGACTAGCATGTCAGATACGCAGTATTTT
TRBD2	TRBV4-1	15	NA	TRBJ2-1	CASSRVAGDVNEQFF	TGCGCCAGCAGCCGTGTAGCGGGAGACGTCAATGAGCAGTTCTTC
NA	TRBV18	16	NA	TRBJ2-1	CASSPFRVAEDNEQFF	TGTGCCAGCTCACCGTTTAGGGTCGCGGAGGACAATGAGCAGTTCTTC
NA	TRBV19	15	NA	TRBJ2-7	CASSPLVGASYEQYF	TGTGCCAGTAGTCCTTTGGTGGGAGCTTCCTACGAGCAGTACTTC
TRBD1	TRBV9	15	NA	TRBJ1-5	CASSRTGGPNQPQHF	TGTGCCAGCAGCCGAACAGGGGGTCCAAATCAGCCCCAGCATTTT
TRBD1	TRBV6-5	13	NA	TRBJ2-7	CAGGAGTGDEQYF	TGTGCCGGGGGGGCCGGGACAGGGGACGAGCAGTACTTC
NA	TRBV28	14	few	TRBJ1-6	CASNAGGGNSPLHF	TGTGCCAGCAATGCCGGGGGGGGAAATTCACCCCTCCACTTT
TRBD1	TRBV5-5	16	once	TRBJ1-6	CASSLGGTSYNSPLHF	TGTGCCAGCAGCTTAGGGGGCACCTCCTATAATTCACCCCTCCACTTT
TRBD2	TRBV11-2	15	NA	TRBJ2-2	CASSVSGINTGELFF	TGTGCCAGCAGCGTGAGCGGGATAAACACCGGGGAGCTGTTTTTT
NA	TRBV6-6	14	NA	TRBJ2-7	CASSPRGAGSEQYF	TGTGCCAGCAGCCCCAGGGGTGCAGGGTCCGAGCAGTACTTC
NA	TRBV28	14	NA	TRBJ2-7	CASSFWERSYEQYF	TGTGCCAGCAGTTTTTGGGAGCGATCCTACGAGCAGTACTTC
NA	TRBV11-2	13	NA	TRBJ2-5	CASSLGGRETQYF	TGTGCCAGCAGCTTGGGAGGACGAGAGACCCAGTACTTC
TRBD1	TRBV19	14	NA	TRBJ2-2	CASSMDRGTGELFF	TGTGCCAGTAGTATGGACAGGGGTACCGGGGAGCTGTTTTTT
NA	TRBV6-5	13	NA	TRBJ1-5	CASKAGQGQPQHF	TGTGCCAGCAAAGCAGGGCAGGGACAGCCCCAGCATTTT
NA	TRBV28	15	NA	TRBJ1-3	CASSLVGRAGNTIYF	TGTGCCAGCAGTTTAGTCGGTCGGGCTGGAAACACCATATATTTT
NA	TRBV6-5	15	NA	TRBJ1-1	CASSSLPRGNTEAFF	TGTGCCAGCAGTTCCCTCCCCAGGGGTAACACTGAAGCTTTCTTT
TRBD2	TRBV7-2	17	NA	TRBJ2-1	CASSLAFVLAGVNEQFF	TGTGCCAGCAGCTTAGCGTTCGTCCTAGCGGGAGTCAATGAGCAGTTCTTC